Listed below are T cell receptor beta chains from one sample, sequenced in a study of T cells after posttransplantation cyclophosphamide. The table came from immunoSEQ multiplex PCR; TCRdb's copy has only in-frame clones and leaves some out. The sample shows about 42,000 clones, 80% to 95% of them seen only once. Sequenced here: PBMCs, sampled less than 70 days after allogeneic stem cell transplant with posttransplant cyclophosphamide. The receptor source for this set is a male patient aged 55 to 70 who received an allogeneic stem cell transplant from a related donor and was CMV-positive. A share of the T cells may be of graft donor origin. Each CDR3 is given with its conserved first and last residue. A D gene is named only where the DNA matches it firmly.

J gene: TRBJ2-5
D gene: TRBD2
V gene: TRBV6-5
CDR3 protein: CASRGLAETQYF

J gene: TRBJ2-5
D gene: TRBD2
V gene: TRBV4-2
CDR3 protein: CASSPGTSGAQETQYF

J gene: TRBJ1-2
D gene: NA
V gene: TRBV10-1
CDR3 protein: CASSAVMGQGNGYTF

J gene: TRBJ2-7
D gene: TRBD2
V gene: TRBV11-2
CDR3 protein: CASSLGLADYEQYF

J gene: TRBJ2-2
D gene: NA
V gene: TRBV6-5
CDR3 protein: CASSYDSVNTGELFF

J gene: TRBJ1-1
D gene: TRBD1
V gene: TRBV19
CDR3 protein: CASKQGTNTEAFF

J gene: TRBJ2-1
D gene: NA
V gene: TRBV2
CDR3 protein: CASSRGIEQFF

J gene: TRBJ1-2
D gene: NA
V gene: TRBV6-1
CDR3 protein: CASIEAVNGGYTF

J gene: TRBJ1-1
D gene: NA
V gene: TRBV11-3
CDR3 protein: CASSAYRDRTAFF

J gene: TRBJ1-5
D gene: TRBD1
V gene: TRBV19
CDR3 protein: CASTEGQGSQPQHF

J gene: TRBJ1-3
D gene: NA
V gene: TRBV5-1
CDR3 protein: CASSPDGGLGNTIYF

J gene: TRBJ1-2
D gene: TRBD1
V gene: TRBV9
CDR3 protein: CASSARDRVDYGYTF

J gene: TRBJ1-1
D gene: TRBD1
V gene: TRBV5-1
CDR3 protein: CASSSIGQGSTEAFF

J gene: TRBJ2-4
D gene: NA
V gene: TRBV27
CDR3 protein: CASKRASATNLAKNIQYF

J gene: NA
D gene: NA
V gene: TRBV28
CDR3 protein: CASNLRWGEQYF

J gene: TRBJ2-7
D gene: TRBD2
V gene: TRBV6-1
CDR3 protein: CASSDPGTSGVSREQYF

J gene: TRBJ2-3
D gene: TRBD2
V gene: TRBV11-2
CDR3 protein: CASRTRGGANADTQYF

J gene: TRBJ1-1
D gene: NA
V gene: TRBV6-1
CDR3 protein: CASSATLAHEAFF

J gene: TRBJ2-2
D gene: TRBD1
V gene: TRBV4-1
CDR3 protein: CASSRGQGNTGELFF

J gene: TRBJ1-1
D gene: NA
V gene: TRBV19
CDR3 protein: CASSKQSRQTTEAFF

J gene: TRBJ2-1
D gene: TRBD2
V gene: TRBV7-6
CDR3 protein: CASSLGTAGGYEQFF

J gene: TRBJ1-5
D gene: NA
V gene: TRBV11-2
CDR3 protein: CASSRGAGSGQPQHF

J gene: TRBJ2-3
D gene: TRBD2
V gene: TRBV6-4
CDR3 protein: CASSDSRGGTDTQYF

J gene: TRBJ2-1
D gene: NA
V gene: TRBV20-1
CDR3 protein: CSAKRDKQFF

J gene: TRBJ1-2
D gene: TRBD1
V gene: TRBV5-1
CDR3 protein: CASSLGQGMGGYTF

J gene: TRBJ1-6
D gene: NA
V gene: TRBV27
CDR3 protein: CASSLVSYNSPLHF

J gene: TRBJ1-1
D gene: TRBD1
V gene: TRBV19
CDR3 protein: CASSMMGTGETTEAFF

J gene: TRBJ1-2
D gene: NA
V gene: TRBV10-3
CDR3 protein: CATPGESLYGYTF

J gene: TRBJ1-5
D gene: NA
V gene: TRBV2
CDR3 protein: CASSDIGDLSNQPQHF

J gene: TRBJ1-2
D gene: NA
V gene: TRBV19
CDR3 protein: CASSIVGGDYGYTF

J gene: TRBJ1-1
D gene: NA
V gene: TRBV11-2
CDR3 protein: CASNNPGSTANTEAFF

J gene: TRBJ1-5
D gene: NA
V gene: TRBV6-5
CDR3 protein: CASRVQSNQPQHF

J gene: TRBJ1-1
D gene: TRBD1
V gene: TRBV6-7
CDR3 protein: CASKNRGMNTEAFF

J gene: TRBJ2-2
D gene: TRBD2
V gene: TRBV4-1
CDR3 protein: CASSPSGTGELFF

J gene: TRBJ1-2
D gene: NA
V gene: TRBV19
CDR3 protein: CASRFGGKNGYTF

J gene: TRBJ2-2
D gene: NA
V gene: TRBV12-2
CDR3 protein: CASLFGDFLNTGELFF

J gene: TRBJ1-1
D gene: NA
V gene: TRBV21-1
CDR3 protein: CASSKDLRGTGKAFF

J gene: TRBJ1-2
D gene: TRBD1
V gene: TRBV7-8
CDR3 protein: CASSLGWVAGQGARDYGYTF

J gene: TRBJ1-6
D gene: TRBD1
V gene: TRBV5-1
CDR3 protein: CASSSGGDRVISPLHF

J gene: TRBJ1-1
D gene: NA
V gene: TRBV2
CDR3 protein: CASSNGTGLDTEAFF

J gene: TRBJ1-1
D gene: NA
V gene: TRBV19
CDR3 protein: CASKVRGRDTEAFF

J gene: TRBJ1-1
D gene: NA
V gene: TRBV19
CDR3 protein: CASTFSSTEAFF

J gene: TRBJ1-6
D gene: NA
V gene: TRBV7-9
CDR3 protein: CASRNENSPLHF

J gene: TRBJ1-2
D gene: TRBD1
V gene: TRBV5-8
CDR3 protein: CASSLDRGYGYTF

J gene: TRBJ2-5
D gene: NA
V gene: TRBV6-5
CDR3 protein: CASSSWRDQETQYF

J gene: TRBJ1-1
D gene: NA
V gene: TRBV4-1
CDR3 protein: CASSQDPTGYTEAFF

J gene: TRBJ1-6
D gene: TRBD1
V gene: TRBV11-2
CDR3 protein: CASSNTGTANSPLHF